The T cell receptor beta chain under discussion was sequenced for a study of regulatory T cells in long-lasting Graves disease. Time point indicated: newly diagnosed GD, antithyroid drugs for less than 3 months. Extracted RNA from PBMCs served as the source of the TCR library. V lost 10 bases, J lost 9 bases, and 19 bases lay in between. Germline CDR1 and CDR2: MNHNS and SASEGT. The CDR3 totals 14 residues. Combining iRepertoire HTBI primers with Arm-PCR of CDR3 regions, the authors built TCR beta libraries. One entry per CDR3 protein results from TCRdb running MiXCR on the multiplex PCR reads. The sample has around 320,000 distinct CDR3 sequences; around 17% are singletons. This clonotype has only a few counts. Another study also made use of these data, one on T cells in Graves' hyperthyroidism and ophthalmopathy.

V gene TRBV6-1 combines with J gene TRBJ1-6, with D perhaps TRBD1 (5 bases). The sequencing here drew on peripheral blood mononuclear cells (PBMCs), taken at new diagnosis, from a patient treated with antithyroid drugs. The clonotype was recovered from a man in his forties with Graves disease. The CDR3, as DNA: TGTGCCATCCTTGCCGGGGCCATCCGTTCACCCCTCCACTTT. Its translation: CAILAGAIRSPLHF.